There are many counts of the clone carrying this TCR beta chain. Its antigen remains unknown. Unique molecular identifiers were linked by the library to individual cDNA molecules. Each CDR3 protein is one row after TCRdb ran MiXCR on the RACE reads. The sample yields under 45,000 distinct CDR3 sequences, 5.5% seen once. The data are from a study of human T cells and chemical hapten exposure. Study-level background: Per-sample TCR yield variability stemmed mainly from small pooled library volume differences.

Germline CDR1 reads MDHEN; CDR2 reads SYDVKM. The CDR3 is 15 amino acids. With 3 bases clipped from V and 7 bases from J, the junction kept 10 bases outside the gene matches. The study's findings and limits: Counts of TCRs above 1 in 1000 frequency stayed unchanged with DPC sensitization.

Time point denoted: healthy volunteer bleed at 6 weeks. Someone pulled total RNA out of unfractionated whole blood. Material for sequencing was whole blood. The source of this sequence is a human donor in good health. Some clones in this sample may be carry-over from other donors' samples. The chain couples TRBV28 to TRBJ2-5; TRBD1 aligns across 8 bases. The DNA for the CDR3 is TGTGCCAGCAGTTTTCGAACCAGGGGGCGAGGGACCCAGTACTTC. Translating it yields CASSFRTRGRGTQYF.